The TCR beta chain under discussion was sequenced for a study of cytomegalovirus exposure and HLA in healthy donors. General study points: With later analysis, a missense DCLRE1C variant became linked to TCR beta V- and J-gene trimming.

The study ran its PCR with 60 Vbeta and 13 Jbeta primers. Generated by immunoSEQ multiplex PCR, the TCRdb table keeps only in-frame clones and is missing some. The data contain 150,000 to 200,000 clones, about 10% of them singletons. This CDR3 contains 15 residues. Trimming took 3 bases from V and 0 from J, leaving 12 bases between them. CDR1 is SGHNT, CDR2 YYREEE, per germline (reference sequence). This clone was recorded a few times. Its antigen is not identified. This clonotype was obtained from a woman in her 30s in good health and CMV-seropositive. The chain recombines TRBV5-4 with TRBJ1-1; weak D call: TRBD1 (6 bases). Sequencing used PBMCs. The DNA of the CDR3 is TGTGCCAGCAGCTCTCGGACAGAAATGAACACTGAAGCTTTCTTT. This translates into CASSSRTEMNTEAFF.